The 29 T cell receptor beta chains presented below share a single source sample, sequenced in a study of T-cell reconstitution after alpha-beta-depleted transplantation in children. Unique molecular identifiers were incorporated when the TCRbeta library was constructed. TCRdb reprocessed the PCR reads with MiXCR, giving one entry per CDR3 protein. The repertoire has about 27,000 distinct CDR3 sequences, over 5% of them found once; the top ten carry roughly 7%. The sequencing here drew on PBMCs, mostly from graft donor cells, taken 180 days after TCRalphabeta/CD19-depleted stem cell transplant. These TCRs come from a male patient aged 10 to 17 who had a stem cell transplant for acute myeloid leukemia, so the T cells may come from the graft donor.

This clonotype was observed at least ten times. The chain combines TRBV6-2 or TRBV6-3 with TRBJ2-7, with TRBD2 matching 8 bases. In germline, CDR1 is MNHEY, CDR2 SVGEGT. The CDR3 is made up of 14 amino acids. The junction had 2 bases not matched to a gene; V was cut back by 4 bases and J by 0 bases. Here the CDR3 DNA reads TGTGCCAGCAGTTCTACTAGCGGCTCCTACGAGCAGTACTTC. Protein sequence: CASSSTSGSYEQYF.

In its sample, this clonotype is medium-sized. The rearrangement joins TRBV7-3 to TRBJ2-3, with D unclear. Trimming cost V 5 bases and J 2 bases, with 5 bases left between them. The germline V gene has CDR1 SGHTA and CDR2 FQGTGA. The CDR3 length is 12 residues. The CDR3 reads CASSTPTDTQYF. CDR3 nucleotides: TGTGCCAGCAGCACGCCCACAGATACGCAGTATTTT.

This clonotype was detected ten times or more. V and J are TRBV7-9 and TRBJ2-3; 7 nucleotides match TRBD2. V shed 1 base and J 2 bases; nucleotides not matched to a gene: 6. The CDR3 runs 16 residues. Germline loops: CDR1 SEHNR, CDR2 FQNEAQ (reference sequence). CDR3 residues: CASSLGGGPPTDTQYF. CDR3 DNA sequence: TGTGCCAGCAGCTTAGGGGGAGGGCCCCCCACAGATACGCAGTATTTT.

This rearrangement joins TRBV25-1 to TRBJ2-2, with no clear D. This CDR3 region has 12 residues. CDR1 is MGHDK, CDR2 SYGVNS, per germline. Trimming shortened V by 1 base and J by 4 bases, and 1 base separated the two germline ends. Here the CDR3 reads CASSEFTGELFF. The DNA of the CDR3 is TGTGCCAGCAGTGAATTCACCGGGGAGCTGTTTTTT.

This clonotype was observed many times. In DNA form, the CDR3 reads TGTGCCTTGACAGGTCTTAGCACAGATACGCAGTATTTT. It specifies CALTGLSTDTQYF. The rearrangement joins TRBV30 to TRBJ2-3, with D maybe TRBD1 (6 bases). CDR3 length equals 13 residues. Trimming took off 7 bases at V and 0 bases at J, with 11 bases between the two ends. Germline CDR1 and CDR2: GTSNPN and SVGIG (reference sequence).

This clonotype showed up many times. The CDR3 DNA is TGTGCCAGCAGCTCACCGCCTGGAGTGGGAAACACCATATATTTT. This translates into CASSSPPGVGNTIYF. The chain joins TRBV5-6 to TRBJ1-3; D call uncertain. This CDR3 is built from 15 residues. V was trimmed by 3 bases and J by 4 bases, leaving 14 bases between them. Germline CDR1 SGHDT, CDR2 YYEEEE.

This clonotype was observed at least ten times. As DNA, the CDR3 is TGTGCCAGCACCTCGACGGGTGGAAATTCACCCCTCCACTTT. It specifies CASTSTGGNSPLHF. This chain uses TRBV27 with TRBJ1-6; D is unresolved. V was trimmed by 7 bases and J by 7 bases, leaving 14 bases between them. CDR1 and CDR2 from the germline V gene are MNHEY and SMNVEV (reference sequence). The length of the CDR3 is 14 residues.

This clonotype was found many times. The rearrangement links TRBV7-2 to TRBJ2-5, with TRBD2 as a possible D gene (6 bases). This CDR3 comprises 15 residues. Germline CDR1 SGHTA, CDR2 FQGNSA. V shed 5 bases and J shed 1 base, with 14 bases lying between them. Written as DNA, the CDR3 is TGTGCCAGCAGCCTGGACTATCGTACCCAAGAGACCCAGTACTTC. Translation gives CASSLDYRTQETQYF.

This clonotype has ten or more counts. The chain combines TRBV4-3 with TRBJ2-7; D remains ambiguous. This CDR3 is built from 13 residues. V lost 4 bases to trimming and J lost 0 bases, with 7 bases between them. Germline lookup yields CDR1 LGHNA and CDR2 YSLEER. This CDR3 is CASSLLVSYEQYF. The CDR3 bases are TGCGCCAGCAGCCTGCTAGTCTCCTACGAGCAGTACTTC.

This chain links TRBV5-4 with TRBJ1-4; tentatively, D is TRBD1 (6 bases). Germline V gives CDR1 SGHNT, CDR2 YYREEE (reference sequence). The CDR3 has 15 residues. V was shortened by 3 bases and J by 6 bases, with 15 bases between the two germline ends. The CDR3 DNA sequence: TGTGCCAGCAGCTGGTCGGGGGCCCGGGATGAAAAACTGTTTTTT. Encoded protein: CASSWSGARDEKLFF.

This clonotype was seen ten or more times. CDR3 DNA sequence: TGTGCCAGCAGCCGCGGACGATACTACGAGCAGTACTTC. This translates into CASSRGRYYEQYF. The chain carries TRBV3-1 and TRBJ2-7, with unresolved D. There are 13 residues in the CDR3. The germline CDR1 and CDR2 sequences are LGHDT and YNNKEL (reference sequence). V was trimmed by 4 bases and J by 3 bases, leaving 10 bases between them.

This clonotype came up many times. CDR3 region: CASSLNFPFPTGELFF. For the CDR3, the DNA is TGTGCCAGCAGCTTAAACTTCCCCTTCCCCACCGGGGAGCTGTTTTTT. The chain couples TRBV7-2 to TRBJ2-2, with no clear D. V lost 2 bases and J lost 4, with 14 bases in between. From germline, CDR1 is SGHTA and CDR2 FQGNSA. This CDR3 is built from 16 residues.

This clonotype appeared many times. The CDR3 DNA reads as TGTGCCAGCAGTTTCTCTACCTCTGGGGCCAACGTCCTGACTTTC. The encoded protein is CASSFSTSGANVLTF. The chain links TRBV27 to TRBJ2-6, with D unclear. The length of the CDR3 is 15 residues. V gave up 3 bases and J gave up 0 bases, with 6 bases separating them. The germline CDR1 and CDR2 sequences are MNHEY and SMNVEV (reference sequence).

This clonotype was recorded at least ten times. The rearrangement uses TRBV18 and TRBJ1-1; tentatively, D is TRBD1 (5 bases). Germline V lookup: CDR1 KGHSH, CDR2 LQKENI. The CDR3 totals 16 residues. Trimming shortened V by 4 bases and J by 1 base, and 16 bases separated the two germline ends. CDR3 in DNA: TGTGCCAGCTCACTGGGAATGAGACAGACGAACACTGAAGCTTTCTTT. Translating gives CASSLGMRQTNTEAFF.

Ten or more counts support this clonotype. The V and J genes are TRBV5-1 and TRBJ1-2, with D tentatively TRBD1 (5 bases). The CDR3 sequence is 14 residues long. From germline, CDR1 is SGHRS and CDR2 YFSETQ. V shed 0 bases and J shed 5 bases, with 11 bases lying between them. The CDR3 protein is CASSLAHKGYGYTF. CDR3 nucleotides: TGCGCCAGCAGCTTGGCCCACAAGGGGTATGGCTACACCTTC.

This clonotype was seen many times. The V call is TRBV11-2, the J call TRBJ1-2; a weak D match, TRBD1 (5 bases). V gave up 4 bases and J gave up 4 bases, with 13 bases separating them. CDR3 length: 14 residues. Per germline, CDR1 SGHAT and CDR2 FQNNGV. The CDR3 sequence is CASSWGGGPYGYTF. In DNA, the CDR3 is TGTGCCAGCAGCTGGGGCGGGGGTCCCTATGGCTACACCTTC. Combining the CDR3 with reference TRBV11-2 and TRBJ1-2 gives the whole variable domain EAGVAQSPRYKIIEKRQSVAFWCNPISGHATLYWYQQILGQGPKLLIQFQNNGVVDDSQLPKDRFSAERLKGVDSTLKIQPAKLEDSAVYLCASSWGGGPYGYTFGSGTRLTVV.

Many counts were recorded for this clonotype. Written as DNA, the CDR3 is TGTGCCAGCAGCCAAGATATAGCGACCAAAAACATTCAGTACTTC. Residues: CASSQDIATKNIQYF. The chain couples TRBV3-1 to TRBJ2-4, with TRBD2 as a possible D gene (5 bases). The ends were cut back, 0 bases at V and 2 bases at J, with 8 bases in the middle. CDR3 length: 15 residues. Germline V gene sequence: CDR1 LGHDT, CDR2 YNNKEL (reference sequence).

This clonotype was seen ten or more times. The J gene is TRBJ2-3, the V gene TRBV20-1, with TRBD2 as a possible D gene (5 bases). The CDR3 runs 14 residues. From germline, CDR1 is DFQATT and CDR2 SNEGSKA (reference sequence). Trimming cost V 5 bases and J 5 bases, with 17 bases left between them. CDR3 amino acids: CSAESRAVGDTQYF. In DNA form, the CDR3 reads TGCAGTGCTGAGTCGAGGGCGGTGGGAGATACGCAGTATTTT.

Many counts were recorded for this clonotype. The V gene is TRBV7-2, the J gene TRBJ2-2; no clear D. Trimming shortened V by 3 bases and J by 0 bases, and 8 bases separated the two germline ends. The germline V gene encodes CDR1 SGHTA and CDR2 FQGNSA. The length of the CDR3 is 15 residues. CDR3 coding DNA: TGTGCCAGCAGCTTCGATCCGGCGAACACCGGGGAGCTGTTTTTT. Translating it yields CASSFDPANTGELFF.

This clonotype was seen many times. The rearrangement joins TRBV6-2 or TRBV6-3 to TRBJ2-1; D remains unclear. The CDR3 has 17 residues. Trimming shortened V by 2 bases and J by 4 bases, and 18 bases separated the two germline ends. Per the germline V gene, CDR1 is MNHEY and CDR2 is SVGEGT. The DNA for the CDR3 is TGTGCCAGCAGTTACAACGTACGGCACTCTGTTTACAATGAGCAGTTCTTC. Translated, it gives CASSYNVRHSVYNEQFF.

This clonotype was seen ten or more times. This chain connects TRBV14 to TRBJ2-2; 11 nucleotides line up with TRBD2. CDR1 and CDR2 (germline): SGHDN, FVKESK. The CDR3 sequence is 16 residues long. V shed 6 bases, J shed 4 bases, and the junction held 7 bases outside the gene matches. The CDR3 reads CASSATSGSFTGELFF. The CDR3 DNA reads TGTGCCAGCAGTGCTACTAGCGGGAGTTTCACCGGGGAGCTGTTTTTT. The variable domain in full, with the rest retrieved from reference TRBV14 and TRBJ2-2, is EAGVTQFPSHSVIEKGQTVTLRCDPISGHDNLYWYRRVMGKEIKFLLHFVKESKQDESGMPNNRFLAERTGGTYSTLKVQPAELEDSGVYFCASSATSGSFTGELFFGEGSRLTVL.

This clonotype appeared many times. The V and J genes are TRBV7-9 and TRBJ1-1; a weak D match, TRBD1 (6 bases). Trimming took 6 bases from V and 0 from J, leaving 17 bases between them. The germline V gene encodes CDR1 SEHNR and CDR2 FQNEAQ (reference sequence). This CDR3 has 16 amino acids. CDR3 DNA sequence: TGTGCCAGCAGGCCAATACAGGGCCGGGTGAACACTGAAGCTTTCTTT. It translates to CASRPIQGRVNTEAFF.

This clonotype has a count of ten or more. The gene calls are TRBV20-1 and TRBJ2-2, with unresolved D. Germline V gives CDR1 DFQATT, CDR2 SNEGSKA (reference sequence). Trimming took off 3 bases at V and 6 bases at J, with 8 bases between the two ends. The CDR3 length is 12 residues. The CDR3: CSASKGPGELFF. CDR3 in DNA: TGCAGTGCTAGTAAAGGCCCCGGGGAGCTGTTTTTT.

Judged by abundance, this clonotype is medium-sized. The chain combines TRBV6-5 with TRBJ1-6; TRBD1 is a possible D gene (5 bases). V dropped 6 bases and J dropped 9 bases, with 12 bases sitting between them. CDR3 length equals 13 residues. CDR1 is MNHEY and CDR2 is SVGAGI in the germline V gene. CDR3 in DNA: TGTGCCAGCAGACACCGGGACGGTTCACCCCTCCACTTT. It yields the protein CASRHRDGSPLHF.

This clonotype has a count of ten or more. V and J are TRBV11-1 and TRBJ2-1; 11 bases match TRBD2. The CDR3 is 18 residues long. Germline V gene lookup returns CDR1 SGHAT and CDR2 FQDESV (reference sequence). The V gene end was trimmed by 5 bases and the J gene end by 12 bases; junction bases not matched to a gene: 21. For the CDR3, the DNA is TGTGCCAGCAGCGGCGGACAGAGCGGGACTAGCGGATCCCGGGGGCAGTTCTTC. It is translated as CASSGGQSGTSGSRGQFF. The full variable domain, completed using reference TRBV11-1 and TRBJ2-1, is EAEVAQSPRYKITEKSQAVAFWCDPISGHATLYWYRQILGQGPELLVQFQDESVVDDSQLPKDRFSAERLKGVDSTLKIQPAELGDSAMYLCASSGGQSGTSGSRGQFFGPGTRLTVL.

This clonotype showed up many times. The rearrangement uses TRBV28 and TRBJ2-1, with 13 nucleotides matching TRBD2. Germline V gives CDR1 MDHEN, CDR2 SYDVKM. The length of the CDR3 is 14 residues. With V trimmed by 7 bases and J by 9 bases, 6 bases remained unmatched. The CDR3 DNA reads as TGTGCCAGCACACTAGCGGGAGGGCCGGGTGAGCAGTTCTTC. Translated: CASTLAGGPGEQFF.

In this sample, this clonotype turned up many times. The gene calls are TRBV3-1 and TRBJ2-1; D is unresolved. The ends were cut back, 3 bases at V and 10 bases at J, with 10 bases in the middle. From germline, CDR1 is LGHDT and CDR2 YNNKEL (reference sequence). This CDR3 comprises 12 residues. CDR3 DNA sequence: TGTGCCAGCAGCCACCCCATGGGGGAGCAGTTCTTC. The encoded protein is CASSHPMGEQFF.

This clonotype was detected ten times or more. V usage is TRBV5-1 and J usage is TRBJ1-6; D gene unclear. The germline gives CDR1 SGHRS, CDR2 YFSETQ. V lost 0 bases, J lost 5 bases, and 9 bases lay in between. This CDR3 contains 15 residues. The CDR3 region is CASSLVTAHNSPLHF. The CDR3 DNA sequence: TGCGCCAGCAGCTTGGTAACAGCCCATAATTCACCCCTCCACTTT.

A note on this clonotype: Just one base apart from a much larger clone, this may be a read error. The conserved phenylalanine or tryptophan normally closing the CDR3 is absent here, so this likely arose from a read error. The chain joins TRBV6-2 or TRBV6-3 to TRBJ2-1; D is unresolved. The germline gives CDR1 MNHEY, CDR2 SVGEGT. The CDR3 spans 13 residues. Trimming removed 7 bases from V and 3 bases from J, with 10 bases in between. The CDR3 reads CASINAFYNEQFL. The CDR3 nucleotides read TGTGCCAGCATAAACGCTTTCTACAATGAGCAGTTCCTC.